This record looks at one TCR beta chain sequence and its context. Using immunoSEQ multiplex PCR, the repertoire was profiled, and TCRdb retains in-frame clones only, with some absent. The top ten clones hold 0.7% of a sample with more than 400,000 clones, about nine tenths of them seen once. This specimen comes from a study of blood T cell repertoires in COVID-19. Researchers sorted participants into cohorts using their self-reported clinical history. Symptom resolution, clearance, or two negative PCRs marked the recovered donors of Cohort 3. V lost 3 bases and J lost 3, with 12 bases in between. Germline values: CDR1 SQVTM, CDR2 ANQGSEA. CDR3 length: 14 residues.

The V and J genes are TRBV29-1 and TRBJ2-1; D may be TRBD2 (6 bases). The source material was PBMCs or T cells enriched from blood (not recorded which). This TCR came from a woman in her late teens or twenties who had recovered from COVID-19. For the CDR3, the DNA is TGCAGCGTTGATGGGGGGTCGGACTACAATGAGCAGTTCTTC. This gives the protein CSVDGGSDYNEQFF.